The T cell receptor beta chain described here comes from a study of T cell responses to AZD1222 COVID-19 vaccine. Study background: Analyses pooled second doses at about 4 or about 12 weeks.

Study conclusions and caveats: It was only after the peak T cell response that any repertoires were sampled. Among vaccine-associated CD4 TCRs, coverage spanned spike, with dominance at 160-218 and 743-854. Elevations in Spike-specific TCR breadth and depth followed administration of two AZD1222 doses.

Worth noting for this clone: The antigen is not known.

Sequenced by immunoSEQ multiplex PCR; TCRdb stores in-frame clones only, minus some. The repertoire has around 180,000 clones, about nine tenths of them found once; the top ten carry about 3%. Sequences were derived from peripheral blood, sampled on day 0 of AZD1222 vaccination. This clonotype was sampled from an adult in good health.

The CDR3 is CASSQPPWETQYF. As DNA, the CDR3 is TGTGCCAGCAGCCAGCCCCCGTGGGAGACCCAGTACTTC. V gene TRBV14 combines with J gene TRBJ2-5; D is unresolved. Trimming removed 3 bases at V and 5 bases at J, with 10 bases between. This CDR3 has 13 amino acids. The germline CDR1 and CDR2 sequences are SGHDN and FVKESK.